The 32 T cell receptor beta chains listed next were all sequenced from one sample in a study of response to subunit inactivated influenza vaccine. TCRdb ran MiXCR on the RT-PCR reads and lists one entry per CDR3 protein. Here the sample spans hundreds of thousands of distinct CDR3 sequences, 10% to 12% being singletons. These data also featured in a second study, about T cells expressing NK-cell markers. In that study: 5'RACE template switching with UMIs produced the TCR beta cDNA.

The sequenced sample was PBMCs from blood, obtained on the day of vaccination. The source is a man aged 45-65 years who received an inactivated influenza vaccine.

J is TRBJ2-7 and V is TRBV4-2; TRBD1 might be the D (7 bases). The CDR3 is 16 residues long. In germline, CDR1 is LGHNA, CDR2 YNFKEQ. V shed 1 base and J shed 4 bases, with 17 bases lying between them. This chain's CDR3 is CASSQGSGGIDYEQYF. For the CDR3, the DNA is TGTGCCAGCAGCCAAGGATCAGGGGGGATTGATTACGAGCAGTACTTC.

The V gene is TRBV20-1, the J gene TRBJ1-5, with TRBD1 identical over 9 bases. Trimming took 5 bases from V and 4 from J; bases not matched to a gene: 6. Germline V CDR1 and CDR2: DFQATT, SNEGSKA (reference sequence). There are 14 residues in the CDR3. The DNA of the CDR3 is TGCAGTGCTTCAACCGGGACAGGGAATCAGCCCCAGCATTTT. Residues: CSASTGTGNQPQHF.

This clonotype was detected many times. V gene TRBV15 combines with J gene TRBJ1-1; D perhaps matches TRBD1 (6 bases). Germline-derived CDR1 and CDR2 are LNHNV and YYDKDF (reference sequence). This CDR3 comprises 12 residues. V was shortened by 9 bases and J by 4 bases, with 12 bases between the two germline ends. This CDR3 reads CATERQVTEAFF. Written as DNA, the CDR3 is TGTGCCACTGAACGACAGGTCACTGAAGCTTTCTTT.

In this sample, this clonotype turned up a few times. CDR3 in DNA: TGTGCCAGCAGCTCGTGGGCGGTTAGCTCCTACAATGAGCAGTTCTTC. It translates to CASSSWAVSSYNEQFF. The rearrangement links TRBV5-5 to TRBJ2-1; D is unclear. This CDR3 is 16 amino acids long. V dropped 3 bases and J dropped 0 bases, with 13 bases sitting between them. Germline CDR1 reads SGHKS; CDR2 reads YYEKEE (reference sequence).

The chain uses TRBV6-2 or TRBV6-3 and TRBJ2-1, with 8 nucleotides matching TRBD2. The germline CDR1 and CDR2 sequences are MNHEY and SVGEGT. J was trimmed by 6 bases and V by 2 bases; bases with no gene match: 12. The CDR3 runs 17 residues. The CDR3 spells CASSYRFGGATSNEQFF. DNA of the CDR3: TGTGCCAGCAGTTACAGGTTCGGGGGGGCTACAAGCAATGAGCAGTTCTTC.

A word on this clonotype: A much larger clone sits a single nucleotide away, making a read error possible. In DNA form, the CDR3 reads TGTTCCAGCAGCTTGACGGAAAACTATGGCTACACCTTC. It yields the protein CSSSLTENYGYTF. This chain uses TRBV7-9 with TRBJ1-2; no firm D call. The germline CDR1 and CDR2 sequences are SEHNR and FQNEAQ (reference sequence). CDR3 length: 13 amino acids.

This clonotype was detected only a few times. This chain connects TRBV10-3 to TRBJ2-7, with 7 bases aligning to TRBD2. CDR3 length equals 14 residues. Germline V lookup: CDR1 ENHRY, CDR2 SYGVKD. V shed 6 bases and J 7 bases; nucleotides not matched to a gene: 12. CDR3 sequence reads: CAISNAGGTGEQYF. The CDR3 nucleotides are TGTGCCATCAGCAACGCCGGGGGGACGGGGGAGCAGTACTTC.

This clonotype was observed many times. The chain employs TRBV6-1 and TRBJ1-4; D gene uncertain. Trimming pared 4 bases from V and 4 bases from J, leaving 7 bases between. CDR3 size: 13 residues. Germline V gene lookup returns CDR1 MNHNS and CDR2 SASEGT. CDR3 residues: CASSGTVNEKLFF. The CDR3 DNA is TGTGCCAGCAGTGGGACGGTTAATGAAAAACTGTTTTTT.

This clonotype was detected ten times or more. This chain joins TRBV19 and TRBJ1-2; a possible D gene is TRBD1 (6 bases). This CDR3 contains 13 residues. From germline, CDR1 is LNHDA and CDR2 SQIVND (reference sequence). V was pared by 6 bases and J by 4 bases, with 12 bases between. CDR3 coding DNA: TGTGCCAGTAGCACGACAGGAACCTATGGCTACACCTTC. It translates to CASSTTGTYGYTF.

CDR3 in amino acids: CASSPETLAYEQYF. CDR3 nucleotides: TGTGCCAGCTCACCAGAGACTCTCGCCTACGAGCAGTACTTC. The genes are TRBV18 and TRBJ2-7, with D unclear. Between the trimmed V and J ends, which lost 2 bases and 2 bases, there was a span of 10 bases. Germline CDR1 is KGHSH and CDR2 is LQKENI. The CDR3 covers 14 residues.

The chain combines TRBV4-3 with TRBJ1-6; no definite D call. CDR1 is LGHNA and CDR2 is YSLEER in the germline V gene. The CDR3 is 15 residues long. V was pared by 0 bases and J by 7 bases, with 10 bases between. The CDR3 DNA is TGCGCCAGCAGCCAAGAAACCAGCGAGAATTCACCCCTCCACTTT. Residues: CASSQETSENSPLHF.

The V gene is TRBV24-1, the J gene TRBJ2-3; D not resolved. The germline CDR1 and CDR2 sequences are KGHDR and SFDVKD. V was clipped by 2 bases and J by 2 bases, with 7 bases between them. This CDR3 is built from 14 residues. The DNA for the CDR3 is TGTGCCACCAGTGATTCTCTGACCACAGATACGCAGTATTTT. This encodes CATSDSLTTDTQYF.

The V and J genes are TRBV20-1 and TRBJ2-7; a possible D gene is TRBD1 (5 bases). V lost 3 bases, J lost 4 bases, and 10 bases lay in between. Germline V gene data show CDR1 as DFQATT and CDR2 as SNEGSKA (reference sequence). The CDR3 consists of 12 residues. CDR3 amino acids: CSASSRVYEQYF. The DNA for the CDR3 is TGCAGTGCTAGTTCCAGGGTTTACGAGCAGTACTTC.

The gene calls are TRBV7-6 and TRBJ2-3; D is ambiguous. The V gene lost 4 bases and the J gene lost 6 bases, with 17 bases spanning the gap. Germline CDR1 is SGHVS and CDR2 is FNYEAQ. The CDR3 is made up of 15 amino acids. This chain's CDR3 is CASSYNPDPLDTQYF. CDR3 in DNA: TGTGCCAGCAGCTACAACCCCGATCCCTTGGATACGCAGTATTTT.

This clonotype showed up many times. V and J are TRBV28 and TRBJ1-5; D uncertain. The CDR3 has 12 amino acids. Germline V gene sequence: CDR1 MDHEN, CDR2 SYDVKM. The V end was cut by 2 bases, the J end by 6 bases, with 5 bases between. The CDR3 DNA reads TGTGCCAGCAGTTTACCAGGTCAGCCCCAGCATTTT. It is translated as CASSLPGQPQHF.

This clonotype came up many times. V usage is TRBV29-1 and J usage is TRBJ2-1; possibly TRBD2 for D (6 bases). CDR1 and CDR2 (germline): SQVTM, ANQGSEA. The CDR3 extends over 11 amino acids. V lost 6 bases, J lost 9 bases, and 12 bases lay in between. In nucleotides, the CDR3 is TGCAGCGTCCGAGTGGGGGGTGAGCAGTTCTTC. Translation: CSVRVGGEQFF.

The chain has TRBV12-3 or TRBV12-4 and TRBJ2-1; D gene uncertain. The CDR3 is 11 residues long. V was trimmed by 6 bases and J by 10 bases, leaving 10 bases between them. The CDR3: CASSDPSEQFF. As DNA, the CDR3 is TGTGCCAGCAGCGACCCTTCCGAGCAGTTCTTC.

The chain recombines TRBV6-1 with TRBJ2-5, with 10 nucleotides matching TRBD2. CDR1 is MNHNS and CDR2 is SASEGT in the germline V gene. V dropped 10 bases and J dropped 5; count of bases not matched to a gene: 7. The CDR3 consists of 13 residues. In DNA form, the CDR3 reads TGTGCCACCCAAGCGGGGGGGCGTGAGACCCAGTACTTC. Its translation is CATQAGGRETQYF.

DNA for the CDR3: TGTGCCAGCAGTTACCGGACAGGGGCCCAGCCCCAGCATTTT. Its protein product is CASSYRTGAQPQHF. The chain recombines TRBV6-5 with TRBJ1-5, with 9 bases that match TRBD1. V gave up 2 bases and J gave up 7 bases; unmatched junction bases: 3. In germline, CDR1 is MNHEY, CDR2 SVGAGI. The CDR3 has 14 amino acids.

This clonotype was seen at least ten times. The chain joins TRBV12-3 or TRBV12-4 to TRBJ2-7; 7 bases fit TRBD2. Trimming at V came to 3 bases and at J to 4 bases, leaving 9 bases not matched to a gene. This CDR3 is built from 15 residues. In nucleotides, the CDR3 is TGTGCCAGCAGTTTTTCTGCGGGAGCTTCGTACGAGCAGTACTTC. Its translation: CASSFSAGASYEQYF.

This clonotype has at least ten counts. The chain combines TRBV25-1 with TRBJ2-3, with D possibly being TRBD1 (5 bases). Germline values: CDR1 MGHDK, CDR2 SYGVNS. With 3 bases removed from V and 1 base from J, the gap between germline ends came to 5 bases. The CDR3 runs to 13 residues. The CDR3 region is CASSDRGTDTQYF. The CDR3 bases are TGTGCCAGCAGTGACAGGGGCACAGATACGCAGTATTTT.

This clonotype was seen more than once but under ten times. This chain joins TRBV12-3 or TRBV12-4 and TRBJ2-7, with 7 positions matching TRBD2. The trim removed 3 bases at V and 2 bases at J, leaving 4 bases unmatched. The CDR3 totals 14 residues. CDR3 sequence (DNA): TGTGCCAGCAGTTTTGGGAGGGCGGCCTACGAGCAGTACTTC. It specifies CASSFGRAAYEQYF.

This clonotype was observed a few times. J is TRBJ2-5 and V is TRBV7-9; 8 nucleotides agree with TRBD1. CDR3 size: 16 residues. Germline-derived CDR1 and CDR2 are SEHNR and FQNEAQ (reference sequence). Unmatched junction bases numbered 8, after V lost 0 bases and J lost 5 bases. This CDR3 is CASSLAVGQGGETQYF. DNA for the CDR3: TGTGCCAGCAGCTTAGCGGTCGGACAGGGAGGCGAGACCCAGTACTTC.

CDR3 bases: TGTGCCAGCAGTCCGGCGGGACTAGCGGGAGAAAATGAGCAGTTCTTC. Its protein product is CASSPAGLAGENEQFF. The chain has TRBV28 and TRBJ2-1, with TRBD2 matching 14 bases. The length of the CDR3 is 16 residues. The ends lost 5 bases at V and 7 bases at J; junction bases unmatched: 7. The germline V gene has CDR1 MDHEN and CDR2 SYDVKM.

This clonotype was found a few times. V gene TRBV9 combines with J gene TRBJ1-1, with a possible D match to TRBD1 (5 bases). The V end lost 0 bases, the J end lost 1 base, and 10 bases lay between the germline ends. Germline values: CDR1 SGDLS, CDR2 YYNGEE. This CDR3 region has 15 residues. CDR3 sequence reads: CASSVVDSRNTEAFF. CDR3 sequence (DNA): TGTGCCAGCAGCGTAGTAGACAGCCGGAACACTGAAGCTTTCTTT.

The CDR3 region has the DNA TGCGCCAGCAGCCAAAGCCTGTCAGGTCACTACGAGCAGTACTTC. Protein: CASSQSLSGHYEQYF. The chain recombines TRBV4-1 with TRBJ2-7; D gene uncertain. Germline V gene sequence: CDR1 MGHRA, CDR2 YSYEKL. Trimming pared 2 bases from V and 3 bases from J, leaving 14 bases between. CDR3 length: 15 residues.

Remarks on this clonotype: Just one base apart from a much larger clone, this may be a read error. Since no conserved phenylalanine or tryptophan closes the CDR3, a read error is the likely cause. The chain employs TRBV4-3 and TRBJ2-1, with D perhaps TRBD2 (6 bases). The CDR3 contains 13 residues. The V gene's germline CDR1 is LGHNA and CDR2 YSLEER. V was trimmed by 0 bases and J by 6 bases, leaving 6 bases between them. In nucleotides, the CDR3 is TGCGCCAGCAGCCAAGAGGGAGGCAATGAGCAGTTCTAC. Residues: CASSQEGGNEQFY.

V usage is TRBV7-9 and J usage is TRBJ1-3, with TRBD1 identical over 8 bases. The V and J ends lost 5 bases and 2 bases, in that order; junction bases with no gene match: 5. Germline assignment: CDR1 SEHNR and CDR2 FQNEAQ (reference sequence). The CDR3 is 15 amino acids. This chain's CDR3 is CASSHPDRAGNTIYF. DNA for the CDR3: TGTGCCAGCAGCCATCCGGACAGGGCTGGAAACACCATATATTTT.

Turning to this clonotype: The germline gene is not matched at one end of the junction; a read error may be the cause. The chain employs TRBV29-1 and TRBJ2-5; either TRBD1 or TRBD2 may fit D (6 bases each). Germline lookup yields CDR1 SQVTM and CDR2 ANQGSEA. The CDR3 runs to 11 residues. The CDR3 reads CSVEWRGAGDF. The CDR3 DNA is TGCAGCGTTGAGTGGAGGGGGGCGGGCGACTTC.

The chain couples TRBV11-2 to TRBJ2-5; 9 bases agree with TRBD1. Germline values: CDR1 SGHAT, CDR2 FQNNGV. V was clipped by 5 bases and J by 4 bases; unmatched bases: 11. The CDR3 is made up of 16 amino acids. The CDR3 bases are TGTGCCAGCAGCCGCCTTGGGGACAGGGTGCGAGAGACCCAGTACTTC. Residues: CASSRLGDRVRETQYF.

The CDR3 DNA is TGCGCCAGCAGCCGCCTCCCTCGTCAAGAGACCCAGTACTTC. Amino acid sequence: CASSRLPRQETQYF. The chain uses TRBV4-1 and TRBJ2-5; D not certain. V dropped 4 bases and J dropped 2 bases, with 11 bases sitting between them. The CDR3 extends over 14 amino acids. Germline loops: CDR1 MGHRA, CDR2 YSYEKL.

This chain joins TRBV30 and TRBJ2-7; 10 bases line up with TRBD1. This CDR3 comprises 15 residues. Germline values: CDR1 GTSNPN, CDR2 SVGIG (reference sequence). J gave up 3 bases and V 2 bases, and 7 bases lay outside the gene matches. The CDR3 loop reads CAWSTPGTGDYEQYF. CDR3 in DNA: TGTGCCTGGAGTACTCCCGGGACAGGGGACTACGAGCAGTACTTC. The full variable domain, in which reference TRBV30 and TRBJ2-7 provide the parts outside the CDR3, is SQTIHQWPATLVQPVGSPLSLECTVEGTSNPNLYWYRQAAGRGLQLLFYSVGIGQISSEVPQNLSASRPQDRQFILSSKKLLLSDSGFYLCAWSTPGTGDYEQYFGPGTRLTVT.